What follows are 23 T cell receptor beta chains derived from one specimen sequenced in a study of OX40 agonist ivuxolimab in advanced cancers. Measured with immunoSEQ multiplex PCR; TCRdb has only the in-frame clones, and not every one. The sample contains 55,000 to 90,000 clones, approximately 78% of which appear only once. Material: CD4+ or CD8+ T cells sorted from blood, obtained in a trial of the OX40 agonist ivuxolimab. These receptors originate from an adult with an advanced solid tumor such as melanoma, head and neck, liver or kidney cancer.

The DNA for the CDR3 is TGTGCCAGCAGTTTTAGCTCATCTTTACGGTCGGGCTACAATGAGCAGTTCTTC. Its translation is CASSFSSSLRSGYNEQFF. The chain has TRBV27 and TRBJ2-1, with D unclear. This CDR3 has 18 residues. Trimming cost V 3 bases and J 3 bases, with 21 bases left between them. CDR1 MNHEY and CDR2 SMNVEV come from the germline V gene (reference sequence).

The rearrangement uses TRBV29-1 and TRBJ1-1; TRBD1 matches at 10 bases. Germline V gives CDR1 SQVTM, CDR2 ANQGSEA. CDR3 length: 13 amino acids. V gave up 3 bases and J gave up 11 bases; unmatched junction bases: 9. The CDR3, as DNA: TGCAGCGTTGATAAGACAGGGGGCTGGGTGGCTTTCTTT. Protein: CSVDKTGGWVAFF.

V and J are TRBV19 and TRBJ2-1, with 11 bases matching TRBD2. The CDR3 sequence is 17 residues long. V shed 4 bases, J shed 3 bases, and the junction held 8 bases outside the gene matches. Per germline, CDR1 LNHDA and CDR2 SQIVND (reference sequence). The CDR3 region is CASSRILAGGVYNEQFF. Written as DNA, the CDR3 is TGTGCCAGTAGTAGGATTCTAGCGGGAGGCGTCTACAATGAGCAGTTCTTC.

The genes are TRBV28 and TRBJ1-5; D possibly corresponds to TRBD1 (5 bases). Germline lookup yields CDR1 MDHEN and CDR2 SYDVKM. Trimming stripped 2 bases from V and 6 bases from J, with 17 bases between. CDR3 size: 16 residues. The CDR3 region is CASSLVRSGRGQPQHF. The CDR3 DNA follows: TGTGCCAGCAGTTTAGTCAGATCGGGGAGGGGTCAGCCCCAGCATTTT.

This chain joins TRBV2 and TRBJ1-3, with a possible D match to TRBD1 (6 bases). This CDR3 is built from 14 residues. The germline V and J ends were trimmed by 6 bases and 4 bases, with 13 bases remaining between them. The germline V gene has CDR1 SNHLY and CDR2 FYNNEI. The CDR3 here is CASRPGDRGNTIYF. The CDR3 DNA reads as TGTGCCAGCAGACCAGGGGACCGGGGAAACACCATATATTTT.

This clone occurred once. The chain uses TRBV18 and TRBJ1-2; TRBD1 matches 7 bases. The CDR3 contains 16 residues. Germline CDR1 KGHSH, CDR2 LQKENI. J gave up 4 bases and V 4 bases, and 12 bases lay outside the gene matches. CDR3 in DNA: TGTGCCAGCTCACGGGAGGGGGCCCGGGCGTCCTATGGCTACACCTTC. It specifies CASSREGARASYGYTF.

The V and J genes are TRBV7-2 and TRBJ2-7; 11 bases agree with TRBD2. With 3 bases clipped from V and 1 base from J, the junction kept 5 bases outside the gene matches. This CDR3 spans 16 amino acids. Germline V CDR1 and CDR2: SGHTA, FQGNSA. The CDR3 here is CASSFRLAGPSYEQYF. CDR3 coding DNA: TGTGCCAGCAGCTTCCGACTAGCGGGACCTTCCTACGAGCAGTACTTC.

This clone appeared a single time. The rearrangement joins TRBV19 to TRBJ1-4; D uncertain. The CDR3 length is 15 residues. CDR1 and CDR2 from the germline V gene are LNHDA and SQIVND (reference sequence). Trimming took 3 bases from V and 3 from J, leaving 11 bases between them. The CDR3 spells CASSMRVRANEKLFF. In DNA form, the CDR3 reads TGTGCCAGTAGTATGAGAGTTCGGGCTAATGAAAAACTGTTTTTT.

The chain employs TRBV10-3 and TRBJ2-3, with D maybe TRBD2 (7 bases). The CDR3 runs 14 residues. Germline CDR1 and CDR2: ENHRY and SYGVKD. Trimming left V 10 bases short and J 2 bases short, with 16 bases between. CDR3 protein: CATGKGGSTDTQYF. CDR3 nucleotide sequence: TGTGCCACGGGGAAGGGGGGGTCCACAGATACGCAGTATTTT.

The sample holds a few counts of this clone. This chain connects TRBV5-1 to TRBJ2-3, with 7 positions matching TRBD1. The junction had 4 bases not matched to a gene; V was cut back by 4 bases and J by 2 bases. The CDR3 sequence is 14 residues long. Germline V CDR1 and CDR2: SGHRS, YFSETQ. The CDR3 DNA sequence: TGCGCCAGCAGCGAGGGACAGACCACAGATACGCAGTATTTT. Its translation is CASSEGQTTDTQYF. The whole variable domain, filled in from reference TRBV5-1 and TRBJ2-3, reads KAGVTQTPRYLIKTRGQQVTLSCSPISGHRSVSWYQQTPGQGLQFLFEYFSETQRNKGNFPGRFSGRQFSNSRSEMNVSTLELGDSALYLCASSEGQTTDTQYFGPGTRLTVL.

The chain carries TRBV5-1 and TRBJ1-4; 8 bases are a match to TRBD1. The length of the CDR3 is 14 residues. Germline CDR1 and CDR2: SGHRS and YFSETQ. J was trimmed by 3 bases and V by 3 bases; bases with no gene match: 1. Here the CDR3 reads CASSWTGSNEKLFF. Here the CDR3 DNA reads TGCGCCAGCAGCTGGACAGGGTCTAATGAAAAACTGTTTTTT.

This chain uses TRBV5-4 with TRBJ2-7, with 7 bases lining up with TRBD2. The CDR3 length is 14 residues. The junction had 6 bases not matched to a gene; V was cut back by 2 bases and J by 4 bases. The germline V gene encodes CDR1 SGHNT and CDR2 YYREEE (reference sequence). In DNA form, the CDR3 reads TGTGCCAGCAGCTTCGGGGGGAATGAATACGAGCAGTACTTC. This codes for CASSFGGNEYEQYF.

The chain carries TRBV5-1 and TRBJ2-2; TRBD2 matches 11 bases. V lost 2 bases, J lost 6 bases, and 6 bases stayed unmatched. This CDR3 spans 16 amino acids. Germline CDR1 is SGHRS and CDR2 is YFSETQ. The CDR3 spells CASSFVAGGQPGELFF. The CDR3, as DNA: TGCGCCAGCAGCTTCGTAGCGGGGGGGCAGCCCGGGGAGCTGTTTTTT. The entire variable domain, with the rest obtained from reference TRBV5-1 and TRBJ2-2, is as follows: KAGVTQTPRYLIKTRGQQVTLSCSPISGHRSVSWYQQTPGQGLQFLFEYFSETQRNKGNFPGRFSGRQFSNSRSEMNVSTLELGDSALYLCASSFVAGGQPGELFFGEGSRLTVL.

The chain combines TRBV18 with TRBJ2-2; 7 bases align to TRBD1. The junction had 6 bases not matched to a gene; V was cut back by 4 bases and J by 4 bases. This CDR3 comprises 15 residues. The germline V gene encodes CDR1 KGHSH and CDR2 LQKENI. The CDR3 DNA sequence: TGTGCCAGCTCACAGACAGGGTCTAGCACCGGGGAGCTGTTTTTT. It specifies CASSQTGSSTGELFF.

The CDR3 reads CASSYSRDRGDEQYF. CDR3 DNA sequence: TGTGCCAGCAGTTACTCGAGGGACAGGGGGGACGAGCAGTACTTC. The chain employs TRBV6-6 and TRBJ2-7, with TRBD1 matching over 11 bases. CDR1 is MNHNY, CDR2 SVGAGI, per germline (reference sequence). The CDR3 has 15 residues. The trim removed 0 bases at V and 5 bases at J, leaving 3 bases unmatched.

The rearrangement uses TRBV11-3 and TRBJ2-5, with 8 bases identical to TRBD2. Germline V lookup: CDR1 SGHNT, CDR2 YENEEA. The trim removed 4 bases at V and 1 base at J, leaving 5 bases unmatched. The CDR3 is 15 residues long. CDR3 sequence reads: CASSSAGASQETQYF. CDR3 DNA: TGTGCCAGCAGCTCAGCGGGAGCGAGCCAAGAGACCCAGTACTTC.

This clone was counted a single time. The chain joins TRBV14 to TRBJ1-1; D is uncertain. This CDR3 region has 15 residues. Germline V gene sequence: CDR1 SGHDN, CDR2 FVKESK. V gave up 0 bases and J gave up 1 base, with 9 bases separating them. The CDR3 DNA is TGTGCCAGCAGCCAAGAGGGAAAGGGGAACACTGAAGCTTTCTTT. Amino acids: CASSQEGKGNTEAFF.

The chain uses TRBV6-5 and TRBJ1-6; 9 positions match TRBD1. This CDR3 comprises 15 residues. From germline, CDR1 is MNHEY and CDR2 SVGAGI. Trimming took 6 bases from V and 9 from J; bases not matched to a gene: 9. This chain's CDR3 is CASRTTGGSSSPLHF. CDR3 DNA sequence: TGTGCCAGCAGAACGACAGGGGGAAGTAGTTCACCCCTCCACTTT.

This chain links TRBV5-1 with TRBJ1-1; no firm D call. Germline loops: CDR1 SGHRS, CDR2 YFSETQ. V was shortened by 5 bases and J by 5 bases, with 16 bases between the two germline ends. The CDR3 sequence is 14 residues long. CDR3 nucleotides: TGCGCCAGCAGGGCAGGCGATTTGGGAACTGAAGCTTTCTTT. It is translated as CASRAGDLGTEAFF.

This chain uses TRBV5-4 with TRBJ2-2, with 8 positions matching TRBD2. CDR1 SGHNT and CDR2 YYREEE come from the germline V gene (reference sequence). The length of the CDR3 is 15 residues. Trimming removed 2 bases from V and 0 bases from J; junction bases left unmatched: 0. Here the CDR3 reads CASSLAGANTGELFF. Here the CDR3 DNA reads TGTGCCAGCAGCTTAGCGGGAGCGAACACCGGGGAGCTGTTTTTT. Using reference TRBV5-4 and TRBJ2-2 for the parts outside the CDR3, the full variable domain is ETGVTQSPTHLIKTRGQQVTLRCSSQSGHNTVSWYQQALGQGPQFIFQYYREEENGRGNFPPRFSGLQFPNYSSELNVNALELDDSALYLCASSLAGANTGELFFGEGSRLTVL.

The DNA of the CDR3 is TGTGCCAGCAGCTTGGCCCTCGCGGTTCGGGGCGAGCAGTACTTC. Translation: CASSLALAVRGEQYF. V and J are TRBV5-6 and TRBJ2-7; tentatively, D is TRBD2 (5 bases). Between the trimmed V and J ends, which lost 0 bases and 6 bases, there was a span of 16 bases. This CDR3 is built from 15 residues. Germline lookup yields CDR1 SGHDT and CDR2 YYEEEE.

The sample holds a few counts of this clone. This chain joins TRBV30 and TRBJ2-7; D is undetermined. V lost 1 base and J lost 2, with 6 bases in between. The CDR3 loop spans 12 amino acids. Germline CDR1 GTSNPN, CDR2 SVGIG (reference sequence). As DNA, the CDR3 is TGTGCCTGGAGTGCTGGAACCTACGAGCAGTACTTC. Amino acid sequence: CAWSAGTYEQYF.

V usage is TRBV2 and J usage is TRBJ2-1; TRBD1 is a possible D gene (6 bases). CDR1 is SNHLY and CDR2 is FYNNEI in the germline V gene. This CDR3 spans 11 amino acids. V was trimmed by 7 bases and J by 8 bases, leaving 9 bases between them. The DNA for the CDR3 is TGTGCCAGCACCAGGGGCTATGAGCAGTTCTTC. Protein product: CASTRGYEQFF.